One and the same sample provided the 18 T cell receptor beta chains below, sequenced in a study of neurological immune-mediated disorders. TCRdb called the 5' RACE reads again in MiXCR, with one record for every CDR3 protein. This table has some 80,000 distinct CDR3 sequences, approximately 4.6% appearing once. As for time point: longitudinal time-point 3. Sequenced sample: PBMCs. These receptor sequences come from a woman aged 60-75 years with multiple sclerosis.

This clonotype has ten or more counts. The chain has TRBV5-1 and TRBJ2-1, with D perhaps matching TRBD2 (7 bases). The V gene lost 3 bases and the J gene lost 8 bases, with 21 bases spanning the gap. Germline-derived CDR1 and CDR2 are SGHRS and YFSETQ. The CDR3 is made up of 16 amino acids. The CDR3 here is CASSSDPGRGAHEQFF. CDR3 coding DNA: TGCGCCAGCAGCTCAGACCCGGGACGGGGGGCCCATGAGCAGTTCTTC.

Many counts were recorded for this clonotype. The chain combines TRBV11-3 with TRBJ2-5; 7 nucleotides agree with TRBD2. CDR1 is SGHNT and CDR2 is YENEEA in the germline V gene. The CDR3 covers 18 residues. Losses at the gene ends were 6 bases for V and 4 bases for J; bases not matched to a gene: 20. The CDR3 nucleotides read TGTGCCAGCAGAATCAGGGTTACTTTAAGGACTAGGCGAGAGACCCAGTACTTC. Protein product: CASRIRVTLRTRRETQYF.

This clonotype was seen repeatedly, ten times or more. The gene calls are TRBV5-5 and TRBJ2-1; 8 bases are shared with TRBD1. Per the germline V gene, CDR1 is SGHKS and CDR2 is YYEKEE (reference sequence). CDR3 length: 15 amino acids. Trimming removed 2 bases from V and 9 bases from J; junction bases left unmatched: 10. The CDR3 DNA reads TGTGCCAGCAGCTTTGACAGGGGTCGGCGGGTTGAGCAGTTCTTC. Encoded protein: CASSFDRGRRVEQFF.

V is TRBV19 and J is TRBJ2-7, with TRBD1 matching over 9 bases. The trim removed 5 bases at V and 2 bases at J, leaving 4 bases unmatched. The CDR3 spans 14 residues. CDR1 and CDR2 (germline): LNHDA, SQIVND (reference sequence). CDR3 sequence: CASSSGTGTYEQYF. DNA for the CDR3: TGTGCCAGTAGTTCCGGGACAGGGACCTACGAGCAGTACTTC.

The sample holds many counts of this clonotype. This chain links TRBV2 with TRBJ1-1; D remains ambiguous. Germline CDR1 SNHLY, CDR2 FYNNEI. Deletions cut 7 bases from V and 0 bases from J, with 15 bases between. The CDR3 runs to 15 residues. The CDR3 bases are TGTGCCAGCAATCCGGAGATCTTAATGAACACTGAAGCTTTCTTT. This gives the protein CASNPEILMNTEAFF.

This clonotype was picked up many times. The V gene is TRBV7-6, the J gene TRBJ2-5, with TRBD2 as a possible D gene (6 bases). The V end lost 3 bases, the J end lost 5 bases, and 10 bases lay between the germline ends. Germline V lookup: CDR1 SGHVS, CDR2 FNYEAQ. This CDR3 spans 13 amino acids. In DNA, the CDR3 is TGTGCCAGCAGCTTGGGACTGATGGAGACCCAGTACTTC. This gives the protein CASSLGLMETQYF.

This clonotype was seen ten or more times. The V gene is TRBV12-3 or TRBV12-4, the J gene TRBJ2-7; D remains ambiguous. The length of the CDR3 is 12 residues. Trimming took 9 bases from V and 0 from J, leaving 9 bases between them. CDR3: CASAHSSYEQYF. The CDR3 bases are TGTGCCAGTGCCCACAGCTCCTACGAGCAGTACTTC.

This clonotype was counted ten times or more. The chain has TRBV7-2 and TRBJ2-6; the D call may be TRBD1 or TRBD2 (5 bases each). The germline V and J ends were trimmed by 1 base and 1 base, with 11 bases remaining between them. This CDR3 spans 17 amino acids. In germline, CDR1 is SGHTA, CDR2 FQGNSA. The CDR3 here is CASSLVGRLSGANVLTF. CDR3 bases: TGTGCCAGCAGCTTAGTGGGACGGCTTTCTGGGGCCAACGTCCTGACTTTC.

This clonotype occurred many times. The chain employs TRBV10-3 and TRBJ2-1, with a possible D match to TRBD2 (6 bases). V shed 5 bases and J shed 7 bases, with 12 bases lying between them. CDR3 length: 13 residues. The germline V gene encodes CDR1 ENHRY and CDR2 SYGVKD. The CDR3 here is CAISLETRNEQFF. The CDR3 nucleotides read TGTGCCATCAGTCTGGAGACTAGGAATGAGCAGTTCTTC.

This clonotype was found many times. The CDR3 region is CASRLGQGETQYF. The DNA of the CDR3 is TGTGCCAGCCGCTTGGGACAGGGAGAGACCCAGTACTTC. The chain is built from TRBV12-3 or TRBV12-4 and TRBJ2-5, with 9 bases fitting TRBD1. J gave up 4 bases and V 8 bases, and 5 bases lay outside the gene matches. The CDR3 has 13 residues.

In its sample, this clonotype was seen many times. The J gene is TRBJ2-3, the V gene TRBV29-1, with 7 positions matching TRBD1. The CDR3 totals 14 residues. V trimming: 4 bases; J trimming: 0 bases; junction bases outside the gene matches: 4. Germline lookup yields CDR1 SQVTM and CDR2 ANQGSEA. CDR3 in DNA: TGCAGCGTTGGGGGGACAGCAAGCACAGATACGCAGTATTTT. It encodes CSVGGTASTDTQYF.

The sample holds many counts of this clonotype. V gene TRBV7-8 combines with J gene TRBJ1-5; TRBD1 matches at 9 bases. The CDR3 sequence is 13 residues long. V lost 2 bases to trimming and J lost 12 bases; unmatched junction nucleotides: 5. Germline loops: CDR1 SGHVS, CDR2 FQNEAQ. The DNA of the CDR3 is TGTGCCAGCAGCTTATCCTGGGACAGGGACCAGCATTTT. The encoded protein is CASSLSWDRDQHF.

This clonotype was seen at least ten times. The chain joins TRBV11-2 to TRBJ1-5; the D is unclear. CDR1 is SGHAT and CDR2 is FQNNGV in the germline V gene. V was cut by 1 base and J by 9 bases, with 10 bases left in between. The CDR3 runs to 13 residues. CDR3 DNA: TGTGCCAGCAGCTTAGCTCCCCGACGGCCCCAGCATTTT. This gives the protein CASSLAPRRPQHF.

Ten or more counts support this clonotype. V is TRBV18 and J is TRBJ1-5, with a tentative D call TRBD1 (5 bases). The CDR3 contains 14 residues. V lost 3 bases and J lost 0, with 6 bases in between. Germline V lookup: CDR1 KGHSH, CDR2 LQKENI. DNA of the CDR3: TGTGCCAGCTCACCGACAGTTAGCAATCAGCCCCAGCATTTT. Translation gives CASSPTVSNQPQHF.

In its sample, this clonotype was seen many times. CDR3 residues: CASSPGTAAGELFF. The CDR3 DNA reads TGCGCCAGCAGCCCCGGGACTGCAGCCGGGGAGCTGTTTTTT. The chain joins TRBV5-1 to TRBJ2-2; possibly TRBD2 for D (6 bases). CDR3 length: 14 residues. Trimming left V 4 bases short and J 6 bases short, with 13 bases between. CDR1 and CDR2 from the germline V gene are SGHRS and YFSETQ. The whole variable domain, remainder taken from reference TRBV5-1 and TRBJ2-2, is KAGVTQTPRYLIKTRGQQVTLSCSPISGHRSVSWYQQTPGQGLQFLFEYFSETQRNKGNFPGRFSGRQFSNSRSEMNVSTLELGDSALYLCASSPGTAAGELFFGEGSRLTVL.

This clonotype appeared many times. The rearrangement joins TRBV7-2 to TRBJ1-6; no firm D call. Trimming removed 5 bases at V and 9 bases at J, with 17 bases between. The CDR3 is 15 amino acids. Germline V gene lookup returns CDR1 SGHTA and CDR2 FQGNSA. CDR3 nucleotides: TGTGCCAGCAGCGAATCGACCGGGTTGGGTTCACCCCTCCACTTT. As protein: CASSESTGLGSPLHF.

This clonotype was seen many times. The rearrangement uses TRBV20-1 and TRBJ1-1, with no clear D. V was pared by 0 bases and J by 10 bases, with 12 bases between. Looked up from germline, CDR1 is DFQATT and CDR2 is SNEGSKA (reference sequence). The CDR3 sequence is 12 residues long. CDR3 region: CSAREKPGGAFF. Written as DNA, the CDR3 is TGCAGTGCTAGAGAAAAGCCCGGAGGAGCTTTCTTT.

There are many counts of this clonotype. The J gene is TRBJ2-1, the V gene TRBV20-1, with no clear D. From germline, CDR1 is DFQATT and CDR2 SNEGSKA (reference sequence). V lost 3 bases and J lost 8, with 11 bases in between. The CDR3 is made up of 12 amino acids. CDR3 sequence reads: CSARVSWDEQFF. CDR3 sequence (DNA): TGCAGTGCTAGGGTTAGCTGGGATGAGCAGTTCTTC.